A selection of T cell receptor beta chains follows, all from one sample in a study of blood T cell repertoires in COVID-19. Clones were sequenced by immunoSEQ multiplex PCR, and TCRdb holds only the in-frame ones, with some missing. This sample has 300,000 to 450,000 clones, with approximately 87% found just once. Input material: PBMCs or T cells enriched from blood (not recorded which). These receptors were collected from a man under 40 who had recovered from COVID-19. The CDR3 runs from the conserved cysteine through the conserved F or W.

TRBV3-1/TRBV3-2 CASSLTQGSGNSPLHF
TRBV5-1 CASSPVAGGEGTQYF
TRBV14 CASSATGLPKLFF
TRBV6-1 CASSEDWQINGELFF
TRBV28 CASGPRLAVRAYF
TRBV30 CAWSVGHLAKNIQYF
TRBV4-1 CASSPTRDSNQPQHF
TRBV30 CAWSVKGRGQQPQHF
TRBV28 CASSSLRLTGAGF
TRBV18 CASSLSGTGNTIYF
TRBV14 CASSRIQGNEQFF
TRBV10-2 CASGEEPYNSPLHF
TRBV7-2 CASSTSGGWSTDTQYF
TRBV15 CATRGEGEMAFF
TRBV5-1 CASSRGDPTDTQYF
TRBV6-2/TRBV6-3 CASSYSYPLGTGGHEQYF
TRBV7-9 CASSSGTTGNTIYF
TRBV19 CASSTPTAGSYGYTF
TRBV7-9 CASRLTSGGPTGELFF
TRBV2 CASSHGGVDQPQHF
TRBV19 CASSLKDWPYEQYF
TRBV7-8 CASSLEREVSSTDTQYF
TRBV30 CAWSTSHTGHPGYTF
TRBV30 CAWSTRLRGEAFF
TRBV12-3/TRBV12-4 CASSFNYEQYF
TRBV21-1 CASHRFSAAYEQYF
TRBV4-1 CASSQASGTGRATYGYTF
TRBV25-1 CASSESGGYTF
TRBV24-1 CATIGGPSYEQYF
TRBV5-1 CATAGGPGETQYF
TRBV11-2 CASSPVAGKKYYGYTF
TRBV6-4 CASRDFNNEQFF
TRBV5-1 CASSIAGTSYNEQFF
TRBV2 CASRTGYTEAFF
TRBV7-6 CASSSRDSPLNSPLHF
TRBV11-2 CASSLGTGFSSYEQYF
TRBV2 CASSVAGSGNTIYF
TRBV6-5 CASSYNRPANTGELFF
TRBV7-9 CASSLAPNTGELFF
TRBV7-2 CASSPGLLSYNEQFF
TRBV6-2/TRBV6-3 CASSTPQTGNYEQYF
TRBV18 CASSLQGNYGYTF
TRBV6-5 CASSYSGTVNTEAFF
TRBV19 CASKIYRGLGYGYTF
TRBV4-3 CASSHGTLLSDTQYF
TRBV27 CASSSGAGVSSPLHF
TRBV15 CATSRAWGGVETQYF
TRBV5-4 CASSLARTGGISYEQYF
TRBV19 CASKWRGLYYEQYF
TRBV7-2 CASSLGATGGGTGELFF
TRBV15 CATSRAGEETQYF
TRBV5-1 CASSLGHGWGVSDTQYF
TRBV21-1 CASSPWDRGIIGAMEKLFF
TRBV10-1 CASSDGTPAYEQYF
TRBV19 CASSPHQGNQPQHF
TRBV18 CASSQGQGNQPQHF
TRBV30 CAWTRRGVHSYGYTF
TRBV5-1 CASSLGGEVGNTIYF
TRBV3-1/TRBV3-2 CASSQGMRLATPGEQYF